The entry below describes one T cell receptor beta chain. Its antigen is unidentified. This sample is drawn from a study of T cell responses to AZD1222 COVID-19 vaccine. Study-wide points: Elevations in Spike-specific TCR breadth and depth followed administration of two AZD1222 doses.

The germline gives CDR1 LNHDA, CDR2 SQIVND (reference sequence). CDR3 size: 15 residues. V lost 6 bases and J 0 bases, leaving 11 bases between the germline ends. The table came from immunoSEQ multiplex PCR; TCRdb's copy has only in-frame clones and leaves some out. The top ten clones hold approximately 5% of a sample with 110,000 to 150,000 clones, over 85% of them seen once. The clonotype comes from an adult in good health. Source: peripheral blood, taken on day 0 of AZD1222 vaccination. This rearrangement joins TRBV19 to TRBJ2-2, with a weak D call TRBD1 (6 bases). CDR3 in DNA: TGTGCCAGTAGACCGGGACATTCGAACACCGGGGAGCTGTTTTTT. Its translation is CASRPGHSNTGELFF.